A selection of T cell receptor beta chains follows, all from one sample in a study of glioma-infiltrating T cells after dendritic cell vaccination. Assay used: immunoSEQ multiplex PCR; TCRdb lists only in-frame clones, some missing. The data contain 90,000 to 95,000 clones, 75% to 85% of them singletons. The specimen was blood, collected after dendritic cell vaccination. The source is a human donor with glioblastoma. Both conserved end residues are part of each CDR3. A D gene is named only where the DNA matches it firmly.

d_call v_call cdr3_aa
. TRBV11-2 CASSSRGTSKEETQYF
. TRBV19 CASKPGGDSYNEQFF
. TRBV19 CASSIPGSYNEQFF
TRBD1 TRBV7-2 CASSPGTGEGEQYF
TRBD1 TRBV6-5 CASSAGQSYGYTF
. TRBV19 CASSIDGGWINYGYTF
TRBD1 TRBV19 CASSISATGAIAGYTF
TRBD1 TRBV5-1 CASSLGDRIWADTQYF
. TRBV12-5 CASGLGGNTEAFF
. TRBV14 CASSQRGTGTPLMFF
. TRBV19 CASSIDPVNTEAFF
TRBD1 TRBV6-1 CASSPGQGPETQYF
TRBD1 TRBV10-3 CAISEPGGSSGNTIYF
TRBD1 TRBV27 CASSPYGQGTGELFF
. TRBV7-9 CASSPLRGRFNEKLFF
TRBD2 TRBV5-1 CASSFISGASNEQFF
TRBD1 TRBV6-6 CASYRGQGGYTF
TRBD1 TRBV5-1 CASSVGTGGADEQFF
. TRBV5-6 CASTDSASGNTIYF
. TRBV6-1 CASRDINLNTEAFF
TRBD1 TRBV6-1 CASKQGGSYNEQFF
. TRBV5-1 CASRLIPEGPGEGYTF
TRBD1 TRBV29-1 CSVEAGQGHGYTF
. TRBV2 CASRPPSGSNEKLFF
TRBD2 TRBV11-2 CASSRLLAGGYNEQFF
TRBD1 TRBV5-4 CASSRRTGGTEQYF
. TRBV18 CASSPDRDSPLHF
. TRBV23-1 CASSTQDRSSYEQYF
. TRBV10-3 CAISVGEGTDTQYF
. TRBV6-1 CASSETGLTEAFF
. TRBV27 CASSLFTGTTEAFF
. TRBV30 CAWSGPGVGQPQHF